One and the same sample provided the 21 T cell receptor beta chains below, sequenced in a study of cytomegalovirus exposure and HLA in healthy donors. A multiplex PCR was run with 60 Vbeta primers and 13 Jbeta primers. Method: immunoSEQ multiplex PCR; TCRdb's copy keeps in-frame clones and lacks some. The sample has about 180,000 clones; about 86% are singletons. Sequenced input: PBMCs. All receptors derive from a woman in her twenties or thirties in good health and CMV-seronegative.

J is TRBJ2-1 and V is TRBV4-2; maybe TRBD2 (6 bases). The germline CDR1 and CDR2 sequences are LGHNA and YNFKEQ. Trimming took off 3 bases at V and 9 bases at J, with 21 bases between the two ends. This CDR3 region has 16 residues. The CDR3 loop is CASSHIPREGRSEQFF. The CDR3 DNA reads TGTGCCAGCAGCCACATTCCGCGGGAAGGGCGATCTGAGCAGTTCTTC.

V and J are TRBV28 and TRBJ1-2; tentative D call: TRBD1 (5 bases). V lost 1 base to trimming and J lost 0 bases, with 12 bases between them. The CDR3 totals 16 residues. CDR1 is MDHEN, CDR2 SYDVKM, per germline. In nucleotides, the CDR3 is TGTGCCAGCAGTTTATCCGTAACAGGCCCTAACTATGGCTACACCTTC. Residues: CASSLSVTGPNYGYTF.

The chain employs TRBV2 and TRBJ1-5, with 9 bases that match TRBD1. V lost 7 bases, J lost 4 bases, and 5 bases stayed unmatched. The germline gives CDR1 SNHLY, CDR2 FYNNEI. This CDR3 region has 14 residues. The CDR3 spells CASKGTGKNQPQHF. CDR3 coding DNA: TGTGCCAGCAAAGGGACAGGGAAAAATCAGCCCCAGCATTTT.

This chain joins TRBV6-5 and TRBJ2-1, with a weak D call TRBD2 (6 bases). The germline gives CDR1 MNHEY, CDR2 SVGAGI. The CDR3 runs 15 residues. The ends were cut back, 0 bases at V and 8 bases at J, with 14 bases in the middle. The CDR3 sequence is CASSYSLEGRDEQFF. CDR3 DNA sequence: TGTGCCAGCAGTTACTCGTTGGAGGGCCGCGATGAGCAGTTCTTC.

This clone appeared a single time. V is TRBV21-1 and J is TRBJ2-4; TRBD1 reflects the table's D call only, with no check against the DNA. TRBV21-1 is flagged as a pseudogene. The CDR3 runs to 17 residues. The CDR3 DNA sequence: TGTGCCAGCAGCCACCCCGGCCAGGTGCTAGCCAAAAACATTCAGTACTTC. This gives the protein CASSHPGQVLAKNIQYF.

The CDR3: CASRERQGNEKLFF. CDR3 coding DNA: TGTGCCAGCCGCGAGAGACAGGGTAATGAAAAACTGTTTTTT. The chain is built from TRBV6-1 and TRBJ1-4, with 7 bases lining up with TRBD1. CDR1 is MNHNS and CDR2 is SASEGT in the germline V gene. This CDR3 has 14 residues. J was trimmed by 4 bases and V by 8 bases; bases with no gene match: 7.

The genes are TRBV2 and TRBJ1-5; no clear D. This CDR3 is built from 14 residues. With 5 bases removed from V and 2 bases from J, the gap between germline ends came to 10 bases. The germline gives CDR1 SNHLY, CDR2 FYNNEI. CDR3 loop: CASSTDGGNQPQHF. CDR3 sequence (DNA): TGTGCCAGCAGTACAGACGGGGGCAATCAGCCCCAGCATTTT.

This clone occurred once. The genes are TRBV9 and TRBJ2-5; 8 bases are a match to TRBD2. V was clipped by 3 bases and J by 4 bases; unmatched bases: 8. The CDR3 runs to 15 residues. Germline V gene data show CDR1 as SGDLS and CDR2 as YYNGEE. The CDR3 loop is CASSGPGREGETQYF. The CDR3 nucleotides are TGTGCCAGCAGCGGTCCAGGACGGGAGGGAGAGACCCAGTACTTC.

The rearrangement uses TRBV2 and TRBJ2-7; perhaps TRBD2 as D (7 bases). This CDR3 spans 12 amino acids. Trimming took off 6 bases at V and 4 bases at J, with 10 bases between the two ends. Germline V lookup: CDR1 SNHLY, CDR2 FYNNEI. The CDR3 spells CASRRGGYEQYF. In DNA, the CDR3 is TGTGCCAGCAGGAGGGGGGGGTACGAGCAGTACTTC.

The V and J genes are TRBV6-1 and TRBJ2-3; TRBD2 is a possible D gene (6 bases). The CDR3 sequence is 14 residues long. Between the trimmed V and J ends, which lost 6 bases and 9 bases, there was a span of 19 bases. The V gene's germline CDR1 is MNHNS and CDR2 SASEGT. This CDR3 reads CASSSSEGVYTQYF. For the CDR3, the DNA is TGTGCCAGCAGCTCTAGCGAGGGTGTATACACGCAGTATTTT.

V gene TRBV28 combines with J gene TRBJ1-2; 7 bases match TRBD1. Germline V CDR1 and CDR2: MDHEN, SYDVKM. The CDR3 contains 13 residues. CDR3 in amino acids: CTIKTTGAHGYTF. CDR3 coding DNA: TGTACCATCAAAACTACAGGGGCCCATGGCTACACCTTC.

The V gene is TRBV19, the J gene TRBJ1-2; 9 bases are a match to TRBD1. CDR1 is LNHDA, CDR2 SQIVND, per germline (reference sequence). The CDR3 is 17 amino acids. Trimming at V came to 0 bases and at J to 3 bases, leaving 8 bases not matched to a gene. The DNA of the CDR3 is TGTGCCAGTAGTATAGATCCGGGGACAGGGACTTACTATGGCTACACCTTC. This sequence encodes CASSIDPGTGTYYGYTF. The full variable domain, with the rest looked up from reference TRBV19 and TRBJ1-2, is DGGITQSPKYLFRKEGQNVTLSCEQNLNHDAMYWYRQDPGQGLRLIYYSQIVNDFQKGDIAEGYSVSREKKESFPLTVTSAQKNPTAFYLCASSIDPGTGTYYGYTFGSGTRLTVV.

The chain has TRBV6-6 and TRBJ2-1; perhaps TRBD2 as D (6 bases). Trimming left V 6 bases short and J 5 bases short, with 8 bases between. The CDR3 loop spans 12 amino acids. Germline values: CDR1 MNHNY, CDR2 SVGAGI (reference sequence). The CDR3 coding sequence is TGTGCCAGCAGCGGGAGAGACAATGAGCAGTTCTTC. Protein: CASSGRDNEQFF.

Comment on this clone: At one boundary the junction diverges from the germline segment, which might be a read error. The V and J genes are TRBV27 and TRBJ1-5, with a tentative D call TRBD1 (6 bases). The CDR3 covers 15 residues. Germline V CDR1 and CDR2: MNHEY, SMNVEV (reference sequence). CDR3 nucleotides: TGTGCCAGCAGCATCAGGGGAAATAGCGATCAGCCCCAGCATTTT. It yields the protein CASSIRGNSDQPQHF.

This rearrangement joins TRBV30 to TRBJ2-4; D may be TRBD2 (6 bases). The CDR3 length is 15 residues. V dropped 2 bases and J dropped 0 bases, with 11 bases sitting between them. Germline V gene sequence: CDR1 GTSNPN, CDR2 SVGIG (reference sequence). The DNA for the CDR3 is TGTGCCTGGAGTCGGCGGGGCCTAGCCAAAAACATTCAGTACTTC. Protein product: CAWSRRGLAKNIQYF.

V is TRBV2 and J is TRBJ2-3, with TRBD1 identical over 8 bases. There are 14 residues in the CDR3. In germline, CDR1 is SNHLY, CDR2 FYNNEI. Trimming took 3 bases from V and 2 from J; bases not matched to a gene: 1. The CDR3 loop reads CASSDQGATDTQYF. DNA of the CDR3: TGTGCCAGCAGTGATCAGGGGGCCACAGATACGCAGTATTTT. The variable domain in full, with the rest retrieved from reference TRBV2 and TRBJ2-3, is EPEVTQTPSHQVTQMGQEVILRCVPISNHLYFYWYRQILGQKVEFLVSFYNNEISEKSEIFDDQFSVERPDGSNFTLKIRSTKLEDSAMYFCASSDQGATDTQYFGPGTRLTVL.

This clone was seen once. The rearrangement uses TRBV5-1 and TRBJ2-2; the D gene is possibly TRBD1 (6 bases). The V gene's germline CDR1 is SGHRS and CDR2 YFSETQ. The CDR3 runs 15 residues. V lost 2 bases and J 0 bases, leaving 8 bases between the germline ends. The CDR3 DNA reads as TGCGCCAGCAGCTTACAGGGCCCGAACACCGGGGAGCTGTTTTTT. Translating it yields CASSLQGPNTGELFF.

The CDR3 loop reads CASSSPSGRAGYAYNEQFF. In DNA, the CDR3 is TGTGCCAGCAGCTCGCCTAGCGGGAGGGCCGGTTATGCCTACAATGAGCAGTTCTTC. The chain uses TRBV9 and TRBJ2-1, with 12 bases that match TRBD2. This CDR3 comprises 19 residues. CDR1 and CDR2 (germline): SGDLS, YYNGEE. The J segment lost 2 bases and the V segment lost 4 bases, leaving 13 bases of the junction unmatched.

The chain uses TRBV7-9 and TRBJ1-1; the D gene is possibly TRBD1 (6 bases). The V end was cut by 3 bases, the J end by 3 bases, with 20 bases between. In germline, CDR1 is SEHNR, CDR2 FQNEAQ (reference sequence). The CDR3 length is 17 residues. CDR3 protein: CASSFEWGGKGDTEAFF. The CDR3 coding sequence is TGTGCCAGCAGCTTTGAGTGGGGAGGGAAGGGGGACACTGAAGCTTTCTTT.

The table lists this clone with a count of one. CDR3 region: CASSSEGGGEGYEQYF. The CDR3 region has the DNA TGTGCCAGCAGCTCAGAAGGGGGGGGCGAGGGCTACGAGCAGTACTTC. The chain couples TRBV7-3 to TRBJ2-7; D might be TRBD2 (7 bases). This CDR3 is built from 16 residues. Between the trimmed V and J ends, which lost 4 bases and 3 bases, there was a span of 19 bases. The V gene's germline CDR1 is SGHTA and CDR2 FQGTGA.

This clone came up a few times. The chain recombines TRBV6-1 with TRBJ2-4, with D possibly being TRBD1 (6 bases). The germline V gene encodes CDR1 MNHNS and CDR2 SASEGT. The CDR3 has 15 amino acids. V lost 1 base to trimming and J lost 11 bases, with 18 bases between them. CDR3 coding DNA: TGTGCCAGCAGTGAAGTAGTCGGGATTTCAGGGGTTCAGTACTTC. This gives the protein CASSEVVGISGVQYF.